This T cell receptor beta chain was sequenced during a study of CD8+ T cells in alopecia areata. Sequencing used cDNA as its template, made by extracting RNA and reverse transcribing it. TCRdb keeps only in-frame clones here, not all; method: immunoSEQ multiplex PCR. Here the sample spans tens of thousands of clones, 55% to 65% being singletons. The CDR3 runs to 14 residues. The germline CDR1 and CDR2 sequences are SEHNR and FQNEAQ (reference sequence). The germline V and J ends were trimmed by 5 bases and 5 bases, with 13 bases remaining between them. The sequenced sample was CD8+ T cells sorted from blood, obtained at week 0. This receptor was obtained from a human donor with alopecia areata. V is TRBV7-9 and J is TRBJ1-5, with D perhaps matching TRBD1 (5 bases). The CDR3 reads CASSLPGPYQPQHF. CDR3 coding DNA: TGTGCCAGCAGCCTGCCGGGACCCTATCAGCCCCAGCATTTT.